Below, 29 T cell receptor beta chains from the same sample are listed, as sequenced in a study of blood T cell repertoires in COVID-19. Assay: immunoSEQ multiplex PCR; the TCRdb copy retains only in-frame clones and omits some. The sample contains 150,000 to 200,000 clones, 82% of which appear only once. Sequenced: peripheral blood. The receptors were sampled from a woman aged 80 or over with active or convalescent COVID-19.

This clone was counted a few times. The V and J genes are TRBV15 and TRBJ1-1, with no clear D. Germline CDR1 LNHNV, CDR2 YYDKDF (reference sequence). CDR3 length: 14 residues. V dropped 1 base and J dropped 1 base, with 7 bases sitting between them. The CDR3 sequence: CATSRGHPNTEAFF. CDR3 in DNA: TGTGCCACCAGCAGAGGACATCCGAACACTGAAGCTTTCTTT.

This chain uses TRBV7-9 with TRBJ1-2, with D maybe TRBD1 (5 bases). Trimming removed 11 bases at V and 3 bases at J, with 10 bases between. Germline lookup yields CDR1 SEHNR and CDR2 FQNEAQ (reference sequence). The CDR3 has 11 amino acids. CDR3 residues: CAGQRDYGYTF. CDR3 nucleotide sequence: TGTGCCGGACAAAGGGACTATGGCTACACCTTC.

Notes on this clone: The sample has other DNA sequences that encode this CDR3 too. The rearrangement uses TRBV29-1 and TRBJ1-2; D might be TRBD1 (5 bases). The CDR3 is made up of 11 amino acids. V lost 4 bases and J 4 bases, leaving 7 bases between the germline ends. Germline V gene sequence: CDR1 SQVTM, CDR2 ANQGSEA. The CDR3 coding sequence is TGCAGCGTTGGCACAGGCTATGGCTACACCTTC. It specifies CSVGTGYGYTF.

J is TRBJ2-7 and V is TRBV18, with D perhaps matching TRBD1 (6 bases). The CDR3 is 16 amino acids. CDR1 and CDR2 from the germline V gene are KGHSH and LQKENI. Deletions cut 0 bases from V and 4 bases from J, with 16 bases between. CDR3 region: CASSPPEAQGRYEQYF. The CDR3, as DNA: TGTGCCAGCTCACCACCGGAGGCACAGGGAAGGTACGAGCAGTACTTC. The whole variable domain, filled in from reference TRBV18 and TRBJ2-7, reads NAGVMQNPRHLVRRRGQEARLRCSPMKGHSHVYWYRQLPEEGLKFMVYLQKENIIDESGMPKERFSAEFPKEGPSILRIQQVVRGDSAAYFCASSPPEAQGRYEQYFGPGTRLTVT.

The chain employs TRBV19 and TRBJ1-5; the match to TRBD1 covers 12 bases. V shed 4 bases and J 5 bases; nucleotides not matched to a gene: 3. The CDR3 loop spans 15 amino acids. The germline V gene encodes CDR1 LNHDA and CDR2 SQIVND (reference sequence). The CDR3 spells CASSTGTGGDQPQHF. The CDR3 DNA follows: TGTGCCAGTAGTACCGGGACAGGGGGCGATCAGCCCCAGCATTTT.

This chain links TRBV9 with TRBJ1-1, with D possibly being TRBD1 (5 bases). The V gene lost 3 bases and the J gene lost 4 bases, with 13 bases spanning the gap. Germline V gene lookup returns CDR1 SGDLS and CDR2 YYNGEE. The CDR3 contains 14 residues. CDR3 residues: CASSEAGTFTEAFF. The CDR3 bases are TGTGCCAGCAGCGAGGCCGGGACTTTCACTGAAGCTTTCTTT.

The chain uses TRBV5-4 and TRBJ2-5; D might be TRBD1 (6 bases). Trimming cost V 4 bases and J 5 bases, with 21 bases left between them. Germline lookup yields CDR1 SGHNT and CDR2 YYREEE (reference sequence). This CDR3 is 16 amino acids long. The CDR3: CASSSRLTGSGETQYF. The DNA of the CDR3 is TGTGCCAGCAGCAGCCGTCTAACAGGGTCTGGGGAGACCCAGTACTTC.

V usage is TRBV18 and J usage is TRBJ2-5; TRBD2 matches at 13 bases. Germline CDR1 is KGHSH and CDR2 is LQKENI. Unmatched junction bases numbered 4, after V lost 4 bases and J lost 5 bases. The CDR3 contains 15 residues. The chain's CDR3 is CASSRGLAGVETQYF. The CDR3 nucleotides are TGTGCCAGCTCACGAGGACTAGCGGGAGTTGAGACCCAGTACTTC.

J is TRBJ1-1 and V is TRBV19; no reliable D call. The V gene's germline CDR1 is LNHDA and CDR2 SQIVND (reference sequence). The germline V and J ends were trimmed by 7 bases and 1 base, with 16 bases remaining between them. This CDR3 region has 15 residues. CDR3 sequence: CASTKSWVANTEAFF. CDR3 sequence (DNA): TGTGCCAGTACCAAAAGTTGGGTAGCGAACACTGAAGCTTTCTTT.

V is TRBV5-1 and J is TRBJ2-7, with 7 bases matching TRBD2. J gave up 0 bases and V 3 bases, and 9 bases lay outside the gene matches. The germline V gene encodes CDR1 SGHRS and CDR2 YFSETQ. The CDR3 has 16 amino acids. CDR3 sequence (DNA): TGCGCCAGCAGCTCCATTCGGGCGGGAGACTCCTACGAGCAGTACTTC. It yields the protein CASSSIRAGDSYEQYF.

V gene TRBV15 combines with J gene TRBJ2-7, with TRBD2 matching 11 bases. The CDR3 loop spans 16 amino acids. CDR1 and CDR2 from the germline V gene are LNHNV and YYDKDF (reference sequence). Trimming removed 3 bases from V and 1 base from J; junction bases left unmatched: 5. Written as DNA, the CDR3 is TGTGCCACCAGCAGCTTGCTAGCGGGAGGTTCCTACGAGCAGTACTTC. Residues: CATSSLLAGGSYEQYF.

The chain couples TRBV18 to TRBJ1-1; D uncertain. CDR3 length equals 13 residues. Trimming removed 8 bases from V and 5 bases from J, with 15 bases in between. Germline CDR1 KGHSH, CDR2 LQKENI. The CDR3 loop reads CASRTNERTEAFF. In nucleotides, the CDR3 is TGTGCCAGCCGAACGAATGAGAGGACTGAAGCTTTCTTT.

This sequence joins TRBV13 and TRBJ2-4, with 10 nucleotides matching TRBD1. The germline CDR1 and CDR2 sequences are PRHDT and FYEKMQ (reference sequence). The CDR3 covers 16 residues. V was pared by 2 bases and J by 1 base, with 2 bases of the junction left unmatched. In DNA, the CDR3 is TGTGCCAGCAGCTTACTGGGACAGGGGGCCAAAAACATTCAGTACTTC. Protein sequence: CASSLLGQGAKNIQYF.

The chain joins TRBV30 to TRBJ1-4; D unresolved. V dropped 4 bases and J dropped 2 bases, with 8 bases sitting between them. The CDR3 is 13 amino acids. Germline CDR1 and CDR2: GTSNPN and SVGIG (reference sequence). CDR3 loop: CAWNVGTNEKLFF. The CDR3 region has the DNA TGTGCCTGGAATGTGGGCACTAATGAAAAACTGTTTTTT.

This rearrangement joins TRBV18 to TRBJ2-7, with D perhaps TRBD2 (5 bases). The CDR3 covers 14 residues. Trimming cost V 3 bases and J 5 bases, with 14 bases left between them. CDR1 and CDR2 from the germline V gene are KGHSH and LQKENI. CDR3 coding DNA: TGTGCCAGCTCACCTCCAGAGAGGCGGGACGAGCAGTACTTC. It translates to CASSPPERRDEQYF.

This rearrangement joins TRBV28 to TRBJ2-6; D possibly corresponds to TRBD2 (5 bases). The CDR3 runs to 16 residues. Trimming left V 5 bases short and J 4 bases short, with 15 bases between. Germline CDR1 reads MDHEN; CDR2 reads SYDVKM. For the CDR3, the DNA is TGTGCCAGCAGTCCCCTCTTGAGGGCGGGGGCCAACGTCCTGACTTTC. It encodes CASSPLLRAGANVLTF.

The J gene is TRBJ1-2, the V gene TRBV19; 8 bases fit TRBD1. Per germline, CDR1 LNHDA and CDR2 SQIVND (reference sequence). This CDR3 is built from 14 residues. V was clipped by 7 bases and J by 6 bases; unmatched bases: 10. CDR3 sequence reads: CASTPPQGANGYTF. The CDR3 nucleotides read TGTGCCAGTACCCCGCCCCAGGGGGCGAATGGCTACACCTTC.

The rearrangement joins TRBV5-1 to TRBJ1-2; TRBD1 aligns across 7 bases. The V gene end was trimmed by 3 bases and the J gene end by 4 bases; junction bases not matched to a gene: 6. The CDR3 is 14 amino acids. The germline V gene encodes CDR1 SGHRS and CDR2 YFSETQ. The CDR3 region is CASSSKGASYGYTF. CDR3 sequence (DNA): TGCGCCAGCAGCTCGAAGGGGGCTAGCTATGGCTACACCTTC.

The chain joins TRBV27 to TRBJ2-5; 7 nucleotides line up with TRBD2. V gave up 5 bases and J gave up 0 bases; unmatched junction bases: 9. Looked up from germline, CDR1 is MNHEY and CDR2 is SMNVEV (reference sequence). There are 16 residues in the CDR3. This CDR3 reads CASSTTARGYQETQYF. The CDR3, as DNA: TGTGCCAGCAGTACAACGGCGCGGGGGTACCAAGAGACCCAGTACTTC.

The chain combines TRBV7-2 with TRBJ1-3, with D perhaps matching TRBD1 (6 bases). V lost 5 bases and J lost 4, with 15 bases in between. This CDR3 spans 15 amino acids. Per germline, CDR1 SGHTA and CDR2 FQGNSA. The CDR3 region is CASSPNSGAGNTIYF. The DNA of the CDR3 is TGTGCCAGCAGCCCGAACTCAGGGGCAGGAAACACCATATATTTT.

The gene calls are TRBV7-6 and TRBJ2-1; 8 bases fit TRBD2. Germline loops: CDR1 SGHVS, CDR2 FNYEAQ. Trimming took 5 bases from V and 0 from J; bases not matched to a gene: 3. This CDR3 comprises 15 residues. The CDR3 DNA reads TGTGCCAGCAGCCTTAGCGGGAACTCCTACAATGAGCAGTTCTTC. The encoded protein is CASSLSGNSYNEQFF.

The chain recombines TRBV6-1 with TRBJ2-1; the D gene is possibly TRBD2 (6 bases). V was cut by 3 bases and J by 4 bases, with 16 bases left in between. CDR1 and CDR2 from the germline V gene are MNHNS and SASEGT. This CDR3 spans 16 amino acids. The CDR3 nucleotides are TGTGCCAGCAGTGACATGCCGAGAGGAGGGTACAATGAGCAGTTCTTC. This gives the protein CASSDMPRGGYNEQFF.

The chain recombines TRBV12-3 or TRBV12-4 with TRBJ2-7; D is unresolved. This CDR3 contains 11 residues. With 6 bases removed from V and 7 bases from J, the gap between germline ends came to 10 bases. The DNA of the CDR3 is TGTGCCAGCAGCAAACTCGTGGAGCAGTACTTC. Translation gives CASSKLVEQYF.

About this clone itself: At one boundary the junction diverges from the germline segment, which might be a read error. The chain joins TRBV5-1 to TRBJ1-4; the match to TRBD1 covers 9 bases. The CDR3 has 14 amino acids. The V gene's germline CDR1 is SGHRS and CDR2 YFSETQ. In nucleotides, the CDR3 is TGCGCCAGCAGCCTCGGACAGGGGAATGAAAAACTGCTTTTT. This translates into CASSLGQGNEKLLF.

The chain combines TRBV27 with TRBJ1-5; 10 bases line up with TRBD1. The CDR3 runs 14 residues. J lost 6 bases, V lost 6 bases, and 5 bases had no gene match. The V gene's germline CDR1 is MNHEY and CDR2 SMNVEV (reference sequence). In DNA form, the CDR3 reads TGTGCCAGCAGGGGGACAGGGGAAGTTCAGCCCCAGCATTTT. Encoded protein: CASRGTGEVQPQHF.

This chain links TRBV4-1 with TRBJ2-1, with 13 nucleotides matching TRBD2. Germline CDR1 MGHRA, CDR2 YSYEKL. CDR3 length equals 17 residues. V was pared by 5 bases and J by 5 bases, with 9 bases of the junction left unmatched. CDR3 bases: TGCGCCAGCAGCTTCCGAGACGGGACTAGCGGGAACAATGAGCAGTTCTTC. Amino acid sequence: CASSFRDGTSGNNEQFF.

The chain carries TRBV5-1 and TRBJ1-2; 9 bases fit TRBD1. This CDR3 comprises 14 residues. Germline values: CDR1 SGHRS, CDR2 YFSETQ. V shed 3 bases, J shed 2 bases, and the junction held 2 bases outside the gene matches. The CDR3 loop is CASSWDRANYGYTF. The CDR3 DNA follows: TGCGCCAGCAGCTGGGACAGGGCGAACTATGGCTACACCTTC.

CDR3 DNA sequence: TGTGCCAGCAGCTTAGATACGGGGGTCGATGGCTACACCTTC. Translated: CASSLDTGVDGYTF. The rearrangement joins TRBV7-9 to TRBJ1-2, with D possibly being TRBD1 (5 bases). The CDR3 is 14 amino acids. Trimming stripped 1 base from V and 6 bases from J, with 12 bases between. From germline, CDR1 is SEHNR and CDR2 FQNEAQ (reference sequence).

The CDR3 sequence is CASRADVTEAFF. The DNA for the CDR3 is TGTGCCAGCAGGGCGGATGTCACTGAAGCTTTCTTT. The rearrangement links TRBV2 to TRBJ1-1; D uncertain. CDR1 is SNHLY, CDR2 FYNNEI, per germline. CDR3 size: 12 residues. Trimming took off 6 bases at V and 4 bases at J, with 9 bases between the two ends.